These T cell receptor beta chains were read from a single sample in a study of blood T cell repertoires in COVID-19. The repertoire was sequenced with immunoSEQ multiplex PCR; TCRdb's copy has only in-frame clones and lacks some. The sample shows some 110,000 clones, roughly 83% of them seen only once. The specimen was peripheral blood. Receptor source: a woman in her 70s with acute or convalescent COVID-19. Each CDR3 is given with its conserved first and last residue. A D gene is named only where the DNA matches it firmly. Where a row states a size, it is once, few, many or the class of an expanded clone; other rows omit it.

j_call	v_call	clone_size	d_call	cdr3_aa	cdr3_nt
TRBJ1-2	TRBV5-4	NA	NA	CASSSSGALNYGYTF	TGTGCCAGCAGCTCCTCAGGGGCCCTAAACTATGGCTACACCTTC
TRBJ2-7	TRBV3-1/TRBV3-2	NA	TRBD1	CASSQAGQGLYEQYF	TGTGCCAGCAGCCAAGCCGGACAGGGACTCTACGAGCAGTACTTC
TRBJ2-3	TRBV5-4	NA	TRBD2	CASSLGGGGSTDTQYF	TGTGCCAGCAGCTTGGGAGGCGGGGGAAGCACAGATACGCAGTATTTT
TRBJ2-5	TRBV6-5	NA	NA	CASKRVLYQETQYF	TGTGCCAGCAAGAGGGTCCTGTACCAAGAGACCCAGTACTTC
TRBJ1-1	TRBV19	NA	TRBD1	CASSITTGGTEAFF	TGTGCCAGTAGTATAACCACAGGGGGGACTGAAGCTTTCTTT
TRBJ1-1	TRBV18	once	NA	CASSRDGGLTEAFF	TGTGCCAGCTCACGGGACGGAGGGTTGACTGAAGCTTTCTTT
TRBJ1-1	TRBV7-3	NA	NA	CASSLLSGNTEAFF	TGTGCCAGCAGCTTACTTTCAGGTAACACTGAAGCTTTCTTT
TRBJ2-7	TRBV9	NA	TRBD2	CASSLQDEGGRSEQYF	TGTGCCAGCAGCCTTCAGGATGAGGGCGGGAGAAGCGAGCAGTACTTC
TRBJ2-3	TRBV21-1	few	NA	CASSNWVPAIFTGTGRGSQYF	TGTGCCAGCAGCAATTGGGTCCCTGCGATTTTTACCGGGACAGGGAGAGGCTCGCAGTATTTT
TRBJ1-1	TRBV24-1	once	TRBD1	CATNLETGPMNTEAFF	TGTGCCACCAACCTTGAGACAGGGCCCATGAACACTGAAGCTTTCTTT
TRBJ2-2	TRBV11-2	NA	TRBD1	CASSFTGGWTGELFF	TGTGCCAGCAGCTTCACAGGGGGGTGGACCGGGGAGCTGTTTTTT
TRBJ1-5	TRBV6-2/TRBV6-3	NA	NA	CASSLGGGNQPQHF	TGTGCCAGCAGTTTAGGAGGTGGCAATCAGCCCCAGCATTTT
TRBJ1-2	TRBV7-9	few	NA	CASSLSADFYGYTF	TGTGCCAGCAGCTTGTCGGCAGACTTCTATGGCTACACCTTC
TRBJ2-1	TRBV7-8	NA	NA	CASSLRGSVRHNEQFF	TGTGCCAGCAGCCTACGTGGTAGCGTAAGGCACAATGAGCAGTTCTTC
TRBJ2-7	TRBV6-5	NA	NA	CASIPDWSGYEQYF	TGTGCCAGCATCCCCGACTGGAGCGGGTACGAGCAGTACTTC
TRBJ2-4	TRBV5-1	NA	TRBD2	CASSQGTSAHAKNIQYF	TGCGCCAGCAGCCAAGGGACTAGCGCTCACGCTAAAAACATTCAGTACTTC
TRBJ2-5	TRBV4-2	NA	TRBD2	CASSQEGDGRRKTQYF	TGTGCCAGCAGCCAAGAGGGCGACGGGAGGAGGAAGACCCAGTACTTC
TRBJ2-1	TRBV30	NA	TRBD2	CAWAGTTPINEQFF	TGTGCCTGGGCCGGGACTACCCCCATTAATGAGCAGTTCTTC
TRBJ1-2	TRBV5-6	NA	TRBD1	CASSQKQGGNYGYTF	TGTGCCAGCAGCCAAAAACAGGGGGGAAACTATGGCTACACCTTC
TRBJ1-1	TRBV25-1	NA	NA	CASSERGQNTEAFF	TGTGCCAGCAGTGAACGAGGTCAGAACACTGAAGCTTTCTTT
TRBJ2-1	TRBV5-1	NA	NA	CASSLAAGNNEQFF	TGCGCCAGCAGCTTGGCCGCAGGAAACAATGAGCAGTTCTTC
TRBJ1-1	TRBV18	NA	NA	CASSREQGGISTEAFF	TGTGCCAGCTCAAGGGAACAGGGTGGAATATCCACTGAAGCTTTCTTT
TRBJ2-5	TRBV18	NA	NA	CASSPPGLQETQYF	TGTGCCAGCTCACCACCAGGACTACAAGAGACCCAGTACTTC
TRBJ1-1	TRBV28	NA	NA	CASRVVGTRAFF	TGTGCCAGCAGGGTGGTGGGGACTCGAGCTTTCTTT
TRBJ2-3	TRBV6-5	once	NA	CASRRTGDTQYF	TGTGCCAGCAGACGTACAGGTGATACGCAGTATTTT
TRBJ2-2	TRBV15	NA	NA	CATSREEYTGELFF	TGTGCCACCAGCAGAGAGGAGTACACCGGGGAGCTGTTTTTT
TRBJ2-5	TRBV5-5	few	NA	CASSLEGTYQETQYF	TGTGCCAGCAGCTTAGAAGGGACTTACCAAGAGACCCAGTACTTC
TRBJ2-2	TRBV29-1	NA	TRBD2	CSVQAGGGAGELFF	TGCAGCGTGCAAGCGGGGGGAGGAGCCGGGGAGCTGTTTTTT
TRBJ1-1	TRBV7-8	NA	TRBD1	CASSLEARGSLNTEAFF	TGTGCCAGCAGCTTAGAGGCCAGGGGGAGCTTGAACACTGAAGCTTTCTTT
TRBJ1-5	TRBV15	NA	TRBD1	CATSRGDRDQPQHF	TGTGCCACCAGCAGAGGGGACAGGGACCAGCCCCAGCATTTT
TRBJ2-3	TRBV5-5	NA	TRBD1	CASSFGRGRWDTQYF	TGTGCCAGCAGCTTCGGCAGGGGGCGTTGGGATACGCAGTATTTT
TRBJ1-2	TRBV2	NA	TRBD1	CASSRDGTGGGYTF	TGTGCCAGCAGCCGGGACGGGACAGGCGGCGGCTACACCTTC
TRBJ1-6	TRBV28	NA	TRBD1	CASSPGQTNSPLHF	TGTGCCAGCAGCCCGGGACAGACGAATTCACCCCTCCACTTT